These 17 T cell receptor beta chains were all obtained from the same sample, sequenced in a study of shared clonotypes between healthy human individuals. The naive CD8 population came from CD45RO-negative cells selected for CCR7, without terminally differentiated effector memory CD45RA+ cells. The table came from immunoSEQ multiplex PCR; TCRdb's copy has only in-frame clones and leaves some out. The profile shows nearly 600,000 clones, around 95% of them singletons. Input material: naive CD8+ T cells sorted from blood. The receptor set was obtained from a woman in her twenties or thirties in good health.

The rearrangement uses TRBV4-1 and TRBJ2-7; the match to TRBD2 covers 7 bases. In germline, CDR1 is MGHRA, CDR2 YSYEKL. J was trimmed by 2 bases and V by 0 bases; bases with no gene match: 4. This CDR3 has 15 residues. The CDR3 loop reads CASSQEGGLAYEQYF. In nucleotides, the CDR3 is TGCGCCAGCAGCCAAGAGGGGGGGTTGGCCTACGAGCAGTACTTC.

J is TRBJ2-3 and V is TRBV6-5; 8 bases agree with TRBD1. The germline CDR1 and CDR2 sequences are MNHEY and SVGAGI. Unmatched junction bases numbered 5, after V lost 5 bases and J lost 4 bases. This CDR3 has 14 amino acids. DNA for the CDR3: TGTGCCAGCAGTCGCCGGACAGGGCCAGATACGCAGTATTTT. It is translated as CASSRRTGPDTQYF.

The gene calls are TRBV19 and TRBJ2-7, with TRBD1 as a possible D gene (6 bases). The V end was cut by 0 bases, the J end by 1 base, with 10 bases between. From germline, CDR1 is LNHDA and CDR2 SQIVND (reference sequence). This CDR3 is built from 15 residues. The CDR3 DNA reads TGTGCCAGTAGTATAGATCCAGGGGAATCCTACGAGCAGTACTTC. As protein: CASSIDPGESYEQYF. Combining the CDR3 with reference TRBV19 and TRBJ2-7 gives the whole variable domain DGGITQSPKYLFRKEGQNVTLSCEQNLNHDAMYWYRQDPGQGLRLIYYSQIVNDFQKGDIAEGYSVSREKKESFPLTVTSAQKNPTAFYLCASSIDPGESYEQYFGPGTRLTVT.

The rearrangement links TRBV19 to TRBJ1-1, with a weak D call TRBD1 (5 bases). Trimming removed 7 bases at V and 3 bases at J, with 15 bases between. From germline, CDR1 is LNHDA and CDR2 SQIVND (reference sequence). The CDR3 spans 14 residues. The CDR3 region is CASTIQEEDTEAFF. The CDR3 nucleotides read TGTGCCAGTACCATACAGGAAGAGGACACTGAAGCTTTCTTT.

V gene TRBV15 combines with J gene TRBJ2-2; D is undetermined. Between the trimmed V and J ends, which lost 4 bases and 3 bases, there was a span of 15 bases. The CDR3 totals 16 residues. The germline V gene has CDR1 LNHNV and CDR2 YYDKDF (reference sequence). CDR3 residues: CATSTNPADDTGELFF. DNA for the CDR3: TGTGCCACCAGCACGAACCCCGCCGACGACACCGGGGAGCTGTTTTTT.

The chain has TRBV5-4 and TRBJ2-5; D is undetermined. This CDR3 is built from 12 residues. Germline assignment: CDR1 SGHNT and CDR2 YYREEE (reference sequence). V was clipped by 4 bases and J by 11 bases, with 15 bases between them. CDR3 in DNA: TGTGCCAGCAGCCCCCCAGGAGCGCAGCAGTACTTC. The encoded protein is CASSPPGAQQYF.

The gene calls are TRBV28 and TRBJ2-3, with 7 bases aligning to TRBD1. CDR3 size: 13 residues. V was clipped by 4 bases and J by 8 bases; unmatched bases: 6. From germline, CDR1 is MDHEN and CDR2 SYDVKM. Here the CDR3 DNA reads TGTGCCAGCAGTTCCGGGACAGCGCCTACGCAGTATTTT. Translating it yields CASSSGTAPTQYF.

The chain recombines TRBV6-5 with TRBJ2-1, with a tentative D call TRBD1 (6 bases). V was shortened by 2 bases and J by 7 bases, with 12 bases between the two germline ends. The germline V gene has CDR1 MNHEY and CDR2 SVGAGI. The CDR3 contains 14 residues. This CDR3 reads CASSYEGRGNEQFF. Here the CDR3 DNA reads TGTGCCAGCAGTTACGAGGGCAGGGGAAATGAGCAGTTCTTC.

The chain carries TRBV5-6 and TRBJ2-7; TRBD1 agrees at 9 bases. CDR1 SGHDT and CDR2 YYEEEE come from the germline V gene. V was pared by 4 bases and J by 0 bases, with 5 bases of the junction left unmatched. The CDR3 is made up of 15 amino acids. In nucleotides, the CDR3 is TGTGCCAGCAGCCCGGGGACAGGGTTCTCCTACGAGCAGTACTTC. Protein product: CASSPGTGFSYEQYF.

This sequence joins TRBV18 and TRBJ1-5; TRBD1 matches 9 bases. CDR1 and CDR2 from the germline V gene are KGHSH and LQKENI. The CDR3 is 16 amino acids. V dropped 4 bases and J dropped 5; count of bases not matched to a gene: 9. The DNA for the CDR3 is TGTGCCAGCTCACAAGATTACAGGGGGCTCTATCAGCCCCAGCATTTT. Its protein is CASSQDYRGLYQPQHF.

The V and J genes are TRBV6-5 and TRBJ2-5, with D possibly matching TRBD2 (6 bases). Trimming pared 10 bases from V and 2 bases from J, leaving 17 bases between. This CDR3 contains 14 residues. Germline V lookup: CDR1 MNHEY, CDR2 SVGAGI. CDR3 coding DNA: TGTGCCACAGGTTGGACGGGAGATCAAGAGACCCAGTACTTC. Translated: CATGWTGDQETQYF.

The chain recombines TRBV27 with TRBJ2-7; 10 nucleotides line up with TRBD2. V lost 1 base and J lost 3; bases outside the gene matches: 12. The germline gives CDR1 MNHEY, CDR2 SMNVEV (reference sequence). The CDR3 runs 18 residues. The CDR3 bases are TGTGCCAGCAGTTTATGGGGCTACAGGTCTAGCGGGAGCTACGAGCAGTACTTC. This translates into CASSLWGYRSSGSYEQYF.

The chain uses TRBV2 and TRBJ2-7; TRBD2 agrees at 16 bases. CDR1 and CDR2 (germline): SNHLY, FYNNEI. The V gene end was trimmed by 7 bases and the J gene end by 2 bases; junction bases not matched to a gene: 11. This CDR3 is built from 18 residues. CDR3 sequence reads: CASKTGTSGRALTYEQYF. The DNA for the CDR3 is TGTGCCAGCAAAACCGGGACTAGCGGGAGGGCCTTGACCTACGAGCAGTACTTC. Supplemented by reference TRBV2 and TRBJ2-7, the full variable domain reads EPEVTQTPSHQVTQMGQEVILRCVPISNHLYFYWYRQILGQKVEFLVSFYNNEISEKSEIFDDQFSVERPDGSNFTLKIRSTKLEDSAMYFCASKTGTSGRALTYEQYFGPGTRLTVT.

As DNA, the CDR3 is TGTGCCAGCAGCAGAGGTAACACCATATATTTT. It is translated as CASSRGNTIYF. This chain connects TRBV21-1 to TRBJ1-3. TRBV21-1 is classified as a pseudogene. The CDR3 loop spans 11 amino acids.

The chain recombines TRBV28 with TRBJ2-3; D remains unclear. The CDR3 sequence is 12 residues long. V was trimmed by 5 bases and J by 0 bases, leaving 3 bases between them. CDR1 and CDR2 (germline): MDHEN, SYDVKM. The CDR3 protein is CASSQSTDTQYF. The DNA of the CDR3 is TGTGCCAGCAGTCAGAGCACAGATACGCAGTATTTT. Filled out from reference TRBV28 and TRBJ2-3, the complete variable domain reads DVKVTQSSRYLVKRTGEKVFLECVQDMDHENMFWYRQDPGLGLRLIYFSYDVKMKEKGDIPEGYSVSREKKERFSLILESASTNQTSMYLCASSQSTDTQYFGPGTRLTVL.

The rearrangement joins TRBV28 to TRBJ2-1, with 8 bases lining up with TRBD2. CDR1 MDHEN and CDR2 SYDVKM come from the germline V gene. The ends lost 5 bases at V and 9 bases at J; junction bases unmatched: 9. The CDR3 contains 14 residues. CDR3 sequence reads: CASSPHFLAGEQFF. DNA of the CDR3: TGTGCCAGCAGTCCCCACTTTCTAGCGGGTGAGCAGTTCTTC. Drawing the rest from reference TRBV28 and TRBJ2-1, the complete variable domain is DVKVTQSSRYLVKRTGEKVFLECVQDMDHENMFWYRQDPGLGLRLIYFSYDVKMKEKGDIPEGYSVSREKKERFSLILESASTNQTSMYLCASSPHFLAGEQFFGPGTRLTVL.

This chain joins TRBV2 and TRBJ2-3, with 8 positions matching TRBD2. Germline trimming cut 4 bases from V and 3 bases from J; bases unmatched to any gene: 12. CDR3 length equals 17 residues. The germline CDR1 and CDR2 sequences are SNHLY and FYNNEI. The CDR3 loop reads CASSGRESGSKTDTQYF. In nucleotides, the CDR3 is TGTGCCAGCAGTGGGCGGGAAAGCGGGAGTAAGACAGATACGCAGTATTTT.